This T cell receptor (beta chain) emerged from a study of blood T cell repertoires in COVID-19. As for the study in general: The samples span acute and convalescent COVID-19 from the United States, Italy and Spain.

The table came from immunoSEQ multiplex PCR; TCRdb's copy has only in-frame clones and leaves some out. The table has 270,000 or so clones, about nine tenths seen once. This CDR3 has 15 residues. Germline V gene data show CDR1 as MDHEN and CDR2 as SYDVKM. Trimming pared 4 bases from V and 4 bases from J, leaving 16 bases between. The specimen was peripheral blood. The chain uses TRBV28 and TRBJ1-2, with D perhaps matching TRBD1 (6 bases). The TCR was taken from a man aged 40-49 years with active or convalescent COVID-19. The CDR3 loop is CASSYPSQGTYGYTF. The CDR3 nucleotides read TGTGCCAGCAGTTACCCCTCTCAGGGGACCTATGGCTACACCTTC.